This T cell receptor (beta chain) was identified in a study of blood T cell repertoires in COVID-19. Study background: The United States, Italy and Spain were the sources of the acute and convalescent COVID-19 samples. Sources were T cells, B-cell-depleted T cells, or PBMCs; the material itself was cDNA or gDNA.

The CDR3 extends over 16 amino acids. Trimming cost V 3 bases and J 4 bases; bases outside gene matches: 7. Germline assignment: CDR1 LGHNA and CDR2 YNFKEQ. Under the authors' procedure: The authors estimated nucleated cell counts from reference gene primer amplification. Assay: immunoSEQ multiplex PCR; the TCRdb copy retains only in-frame clones and omits some. The V and J calls and clone size come from that table; D and trimming were worked out from the DNA. The sample has about 150,000 clones; around 90% are singletons. The sequencing sample was made of peripheral blood. V is TRBV4-2 and J is TRBJ1-3, with 9 bases aligning to TRBD1. This receptor was identified in a woman aged 80 or older with COVID-19, enrolled during active disease. CDR3 nucleotides: TGTGCCAGCAGCCAGGACGGACAGGGGTTCGGAAACACCATATATTTT. This sequence encodes CASSQDGQGFGNTIYF.